Listed here are 27 T cell receptor beta chains from one sample, sequenced in a study of Ad26.COV2.S vaccination and SARS-CoV-2 variants. The treatment here: some 19 received Ad26.COV2.S at low or high dose, single or two shots; about five received placebo; per-sample allocation not given. At day 63 after the first vaccine or placebo injection, samples were drawn. Sequencing used immunoSEQ multiplex PCR; TCRdb keeps in-frame clones, though not all of them. Of just under 250,000 clones detected, around 87% appear once; the ten largest clones hold approximately 12%. The source material was peripheral blood, sampled in a trial of Ad26.COV2.S vaccine versus placebo. These receptors all stem from a person aged 18-60 years who received the Ad26.COV2.S COVID-19 vaccine or a placebo.

Note on this clone: One junction end disagrees with the germline gene, perhaps due to a read error. The chain combines TRBV4-1 with TRBJ2-7; TRBD2 matches 9 bases. The length of the CDR3 is 16 residues. CDR1 and CDR2 (germline): MGHRA, YSYEKL. CDR3 residues: CASSERSGGSSHEQYF. The CDR3 DNA is TGCGCCAGCAGCGAGCGTAGCGGGGGCTCCTCCCACGAGCAGTACTTC.

The chain couples TRBV18 to TRBJ2-7; 10 nucleotides match TRBD1. CDR1 is KGHSH, CDR2 LQKENI, per germline. After removal of 1 base from V and 6 bases from J, the junction contained 15 bases not matched to a gene. CDR3 size: 18 residues. CDR3 DNA: TGTGCCAGCTCACCACAGGGACAGGGGTCCCTTCCCTGGAGCGAGCAGTACTTC. It codes for CASSPQGQGSLPWSEQYF.

This chain's CDR3 is CASVAGGVNTEAFF. CDR3 nucleotide sequence: TGTGCCAGTGTAGCGGGGGGCGTGAACACTGAAGCTTTCTTT. V is TRBV19 and J is TRBJ1-1, with D perhaps TRBD1 (6 bases). The germline CDR1 and CDR2 sequences are LNHDA and SQIVND (reference sequence). Deletions cut 8 bases from V and 0 bases from J, with 13 bases between. This CDR3 spans 14 amino acids.

The chain is built from TRBV6-5 and TRBJ1-1, with D perhaps matching TRBD1 (5 bases). Per germline, CDR1 MNHEY and CDR2 SVGAGI. The CDR3 has 14 amino acids. With 2 bases removed from V and 1 base from J, the gap between germline ends came to 8 bases. CDR3 loop: CASSYATANTEAFF. Here the CDR3 DNA reads TGTGCCAGCAGTTACGCGACAGCGAACACTGAAGCTTTCTTT.

Concerning this clone itself: Other DNA variants within this sample encode the same CDR3. V and J are TRBV9 and TRBJ1-5; D might be TRBD1 (5 bases). The CDR3 runs 14 residues. Germline CDR1 is SGDLS and CDR2 is YYNGEE. The V and J ends lost 0 bases and 3 bases respectively, with 7 bases between them. The CDR3 loop is CASSVGGDNQPQHF. The CDR3, as DNA: TGTGCCAGCAGCGTAGGGGGGGACAATCAGCCCCAGCATTTT.

The chain carries TRBV12-3 or TRBV12-4 and TRBJ1-5, with D unresolved. CDR3 size: 13 residues. V was clipped by 5 bases and J by 7 bases, with 12 bases between them. The CDR3 DNA follows: TGTGCCAGCAGTCCTTCCGCGAACCAGCCCCAGCATTTT. This sequence encodes CASSPSANQPQHF.

V gene TRBV28 combines with J gene TRBJ2-2; D not resolved. V lost 2 bases and J 6 bases, leaving 16 bases between the germline ends. CDR1 is MDHEN, CDR2 SYDVKM, per germline. CDR3 size: 16 residues. The CDR3 protein is CASSLPRFAPSGELFF. CDR3 nucleotide sequence: TGTGCCAGCAGTTTACCCCGTTTCGCGCCGTCCGGGGAGCTGTTTTTT.

This clone occurred once. The rearrangement uses TRBV19 and TRBJ1-6, with a tentative D call TRBD1 (5 bases). Germline CDR1 LNHDA, CDR2 SQIVND (reference sequence). CDR3 length: 13 residues. With 4 bases removed from V and 8 bases from J, the gap between germline ends came to 9 bases. In DNA form, the CDR3 reads TGTGCCAGTAGTACCAGGGAGGATTCACCCCTCCACTTT. This gives the protein CASSTREDSPLHF.

The chain couples TRBV12-5 to TRBJ2-1; D is possibly TRBD1 or TRBD2 (5 bases each). The CDR3 sequence is 12 residues long. Per the germline V gene, CDR1 is LGHNT and CDR2 is FRNRAP. The ends were cut back, 6 bases at V and 10 bases at J, with 13 bases in the middle. The DNA for the CDR3 is TGTGCTAGTGGGTACGGCGAGGGGGAGCAGTTCTTC. It codes for CASGYGEGEQFF.

CDR3 amino acids: CASRPQGMGQPQHF. The CDR3 coding sequence is TGTGCCAGCAGGCCACAGGGGATGGGCCAGCCCCAGCATTTT. The genes are TRBV6-5 and TRBJ1-5; 7 bases line up with TRBD1. V shed 6 bases and J 7 bases; nucleotides not matched to a gene: 9. The CDR3 extends over 14 amino acids. CDR1 MNHEY and CDR2 SVGAGI come from the germline V gene.

This rearrangement joins TRBV9 to TRBJ2-1, with D possibly being TRBD2 (5 bases). Germline CDR1 is SGDLS and CDR2 is YYNGEE. This CDR3 region has 16 residues. The V end was cut by 1 base, the J end by 1 base, with 12 bases between. DNA of the CDR3: TGTGCCAGCAGCGTAAATGTGGGAGCATCCTACAATGAGCAGTTCTTC. The encoded protein is CASSVNVGASYNEQFF. The full variable domain, completed using reference TRBV9 and TRBJ2-1, is DSGVTQTPKHLITATGQRVTLRCSPRSGDLSVYWYQQSLDQGLQFLIQYYNGEERAKGNILERFSAQQFPDLHSELNLSSLELGDSALYFCASSVNVGASYNEQFFGPGTRLTVL.

In DNA, the CDR3 is TGTGCCACCAGCAGAGACCTCCCGGGACCGGGATCGAATCAGCCCCAGCATTTT. This encodes CATSRDLPGPGSNQPQHF. V is TRBV15 and J is TRBJ1-5; maybe TRBD1 (5 bases). Looked up from germline, CDR1 is LNHNV and CDR2 is YYDKDF (reference sequence). This CDR3 region has 18 residues. V was cut by 0 bases and J by 4 bases, with 19 bases left in between.

This chain links TRBV11-2 with TRBJ2-7; tentatively, D is TRBD2 (7 bases). Germline-derived CDR1 and CDR2 are SGHAT and FQNNGV. This CDR3 contains 15 residues. The V and J ends lost 5 bases and 6 bases respectively, with 20 bases between them. CDR3 region: CASSPWGAGDREQYF. CDR3 nucleotide sequence: TGTGCCAGCAGCCCTTGGGGGGCGGGAGACCGCGAGCAGTACTTC.

V usage is TRBV28 and J usage is TRBJ1-5, with TRBD1 identical over 8 bases. Germline assignment: CDR1 MDHEN and CDR2 SYDVKM. V shed 11 bases and J 7 bases; nucleotides not matched to a gene: 13. The CDR3 contains 14 residues. The CDR3 bases are TGTGCCGCCTCAGGACAGGGAAATCTCCAGCCCCAGCATTTT. This translates into CAASGQGNLQPQHF.

V is TRBV30 and J is TRBJ1-1; 7 bases agree with TRBD1. The length of the CDR3 is 14 residues. Trimming removed 4 bases from V and 4 bases from J; junction bases left unmatched: 9. Per germline, CDR1 GTSNPN and CDR2 SVGIG (reference sequence). CDR3 nucleotide sequence: TGTGCCTGGAACCGACAGGGATTGGGCACTGAAGCTTTCTTT. Amino acid sequence: CAWNRQGLGTEAFF.

The CDR3 DNA reads TGTGCCAGCAGCTTAGGGACAACCTTAGGGGAGCAGTACTTC. It specifies CASSLGTTLGEQYF. The V call is TRBV7-2, the J call TRBJ2-7; weak D call: TRBD1 (5 bases). The CDR3 totals 14 residues. Germline V CDR1 and CDR2: SGHTA, FQGNSA. V was trimmed by 1 base and J by 7 bases, leaving 14 bases between them. The full variable domain, with the rest looked up from reference TRBV7-2 and TRBJ2-7, is GAGVSQSPSNKVTEKGKDVELRCDPISGHTALYWYRQSLGQGLEFLIYFQGNSAPDKSGLPSDRFSAERTGGSVSTLTIQRTQQEDSAVYLCASSLGTTLGEQYFGPGTRLTVT.

This chain links TRBV5-8 with TRBJ2-2; 7 nucleotides agree with TRBD1. CDR3 size: 15 residues. CDR1 is SGHTS and CDR2 is YDEGEE in the germline V gene. With V trimmed by 4 bases and J by 4 bases, 7 bases remained unmatched. In DNA, the CDR3 is TGTGCCAGCAGCCAGGACAGGCAACCCACCGGGGAGCTGTTTTTT. Its protein is CASSQDRQPTGELFF.

The chain carries TRBV7-9 and TRBJ1-2, with TRBD1 as a possible D gene (5 bases). Looked up from germline, CDR1 is SEHNR and CDR2 is FQNEAQ (reference sequence). V gave up 5 bases and J gave up 4 bases, with 11 bases separating them. The CDR3 loop spans 13 amino acids. This CDR3 reads CASSRQQGYGYTF. In nucleotides, the CDR3 is TGTGCCAGCAGCCGCCAGCAGGGCTATGGCTACACCTTC.

Note on this clone: One end of the junction fails to match germline, which may point to a read error. The CDR3 coding sequence is TGCTGCGTCCATAAGACTAGCGGGGGGGTAACGTTCCAAGAGACCCAGTACTTC. Its translation is CCVHKTSGGVTFQETQYF. This chain links TRBV29-1 with TRBJ2-5, with TRBD2 matching over 14 bases. The CDR3 runs 18 residues. The germline CDR1 and CDR2 sequences are SQVTM and ANQGSEA.

This rearrangement joins TRBV6-5 to TRBJ1-6, with D possibly being TRBD1 (6 bases). Germline CDR1 and CDR2: MNHEY and SVGAGI. Trimming took 7 bases from V and 7 from J, leaving 17 bases between them. The CDR3 runs to 15 residues. CDR3 nucleotide sequence: TGTGCCAGCACCGAAGGACAGTTCGTAAATTCACCCCTCCACTTT. It yields the protein CASTEGQFVNSPLHF.

In DNA, the CDR3 is TGTGCCACCAGACAGGGGGAAGGTACGCAGTATTTT. Protein: CATRQGEGTQYF. The rearrangement links TRBV2 to TRBJ2-3, with 9 bases identical to TRBD1. This CDR3 has 12 residues. Germline CDR1 is SNHLY and CDR2 is FYNNEI. The V gene end was trimmed by 10 bases and the J gene end by 8 bases; junction bases not matched to a gene: 7.

The chain couples TRBV5-4 to TRBJ2-7; unclear D gene. V gave up 0 bases and J gave up 6 bases, with 7 bases separating them. The CDR3 runs 12 residues. The V gene's germline CDR1 is SGHNT and CDR2 YYREEE (reference sequence). CDR3 in amino acids: CASSLGRSEQYF. CDR3 nucleotide sequence: TGTGCCAGCAGCTTGGGCAGATCCGAGCAGTACTTC.

The chain uses TRBV28 and TRBJ2-3; possibly TRBD2 for D (5 bases). The CDR3 is 15 residues long. V shed 5 bases and J shed 3 bases, with 15 bases lying between them. From germline, CDR1 is MDHEN and CDR2 SYDVKM. The CDR3 sequence: CASSPQKGGTDTQYF. DNA of the CDR3: TGTGCCAGCAGTCCCCAAAAGGGCGGGACAGATACGCAGTATTTT.

This clone was seen only once. The V call is TRBV11-2, the J call TRBJ2-1; D may be TRBD2 (6 bases). Germline lookup yields CDR1 SGHAT and CDR2 FQNNGV. This CDR3 region has 14 residues. With 1 base removed from V and 2 bases from J, the gap between germline ends came to 6 bases. The CDR3 nucleotides are TGTGCCAGCAGCTTAGCGGGGGCCTACAATGAGCAGTTCTTC. Its translation: CASSLAGAYNEQFF.

The chain is built from TRBV18 and TRBJ1-5; D gene unclear. CDR1 KGHSH and CDR2 LQKENI come from the germline V gene. This CDR3 is built from 14 residues. The ends were cut back, 3 bases at V and 5 bases at J, with 11 bases in the middle. The CDR3 is CASSPTGADQPQHF. CDR3 coding DNA: TGTGCCAGCTCACCGACGGGTGCAGATCAGCCCCAGCATTTT.

The V call is TRBV6-5, the J call TRBJ1-3, with 8 nucleotides matching TRBD1. Germline V gene data show CDR1 as MNHEY and CDR2 as SVGAGI. Trimming at V came to 7 bases and at J to 7 bases, leaving 9 bases not matched to a gene. CDR3 size: 14 residues. CDR3 amino acids: CASILDRADNTIYF. Written as DNA, the CDR3 is TGTGCCAGCATCTTGGACAGGGCGGATAACACCATATATTTT.

CDR3 bases: TGTGCCAGCAGCCAAGAGCTCGGCAGGGGGGTATACAATGAGCAGTTCTTC. Protein product: CASSQELGRGVYNEQFF. The chain recombines TRBV3-1 (or the pseudogene TRBV3-2) with TRBJ2-1; a possible D gene is TRBD1 (7 bases). Trimming took 0 bases from V and 4 from J, leaving 16 bases between them. This CDR3 has 17 residues. Per germline, CDR1 LGHDT and CDR2 YNNKEL (reference sequence).